The rows below give T cell receptor beta chains drawn from one sample of a study of cytomegalovirus exposure and HLA in healthy donors. Profiling relied on immunoSEQ multiplex PCR, and the TCRdb table lists in-frame clones only, not all of them. The sample has 200,000 to 250,000 clones. Sequenced sample: PBMCs. The receptors shown here come from a woman aged 25 to 39 in good health and CMV-seropositive. Each CDR3 is given with its conserved first and last residue. The order of the fields is V gene, J gene, D gene, clone size, CDR3 protein, CDR3 DNA. A D gene is named only where the DNA matches it firmly. Clone sizes are given selectively: once, few, many, or a class where the clone is expanded.

v_gene: TRBV6-1
j_gene: TRBJ1-1
d_gene: -
abundance: -
CDR3aa: CASSEISSEAFF
CDR3nt: TGTGCCAGCAGTGAAATTTCTTCTGAAGCTTTCTTT

v_gene: TRBV4-2
j_gene: TRBJ1-3
d_gene: -
abundance: -
CDR3aa: CASSQDGGDTIYF
CDR3nt: TGTGCCAGCAGCCAAGACGGGGGGGACACCATATATTTT

v_gene: TRBV2
j_gene: TRBJ2-1
d_gene: TRBD2
abundance: -
CDR3aa: CASSESGLQYNNEQFF
CDR3nt: TGTGCCAGCAGTGAATCGGGACTACAATATAACAATGAGCAGTTCTTC

v_gene: TRBV6-5
j_gene: TRBJ2-7
d_gene: -
abundance: -
CDR3aa: CASSQNSYEQYF
CDR3nt: TGTGCCAGCAGTCAAAACTCCTACGAGCAGTACTTC

v_gene: TRBV2
j_gene: TRBJ1-5
d_gene: -
abundance: -
CDR3aa: CASSSDSSDQPQHF
CDR3nt: TGTGCCAGCAGTTCGGACAGCAGCGATCAGCCCCAGCATTTT

v_gene: TRBV27
j_gene: TRBJ1-1
d_gene: TRBD1
abundance: -
CDR3aa: CASKLTGGDWDTEAFF
CDR3nt: TGTGCCAGCAAACTAACAGGGGGCGACTGGGACACTGAAGCTTTCTTT

v_gene: TRBV7-9
j_gene: TRBJ1-2
d_gene: TRBD1
abundance: -
CDR3aa: CASNRDSVYGYTF
CDR3nt: TGTGCCAGCAACCGGGACAGTGTCTATGGCTACACCTTC

v_gene: TRBV5-1
j_gene: TRBJ2-6
d_gene: -
abundance: -
CDR3aa: CASSLASGRYSGANVLTF
CDR3nt: TGCGCCAGCAGCTTGGCCAGCGGCCGATACTCTGGGGCCAACGTCCTGACTTTC

v_gene: TRBV5-1
j_gene: TRBJ1-1
d_gene: -
abundance: -
CDR3aa: CASSSRVLNTEAFF
CDR3nt: TGCGCCAGCAGCTCCCGGGTCTTGAACACTGAAGCTTTCTTT

v_gene: TRBV2
j_gene: TRBJ1-6
d_gene: -
abundance: -
CDR3aa: CASIPGINSPLHF
CDR3nt: TGTGCCAGCATCCCAGGGATAAATTCACCCCTCCACTTT

v_gene: TRBV7-9
j_gene: TRBJ1-5
d_gene: -
abundance: -
CDR3aa: CASSSTGSGPQPQHF
CDR3nt: TGTGCCAGCAGCTCCACAGGGTCTGGGCCTCAGCCCCAGCATTTT

v_gene: TRBV6-6
j_gene: TRBJ2-3
d_gene: TRBD2
abundance: -
CDR3aa: CASRASGGATDTQYF
CDR3nt: TGTGCCAGCAGGGCTAGCGGGGGGGCCACAGATACGCAGTATTTT

v_gene: TRBV5-1
j_gene: TRBJ1-1
d_gene: -
abundance: -
CDR3aa: CASSSSIGGDTEAFF
CDR3nt: TGCGCCAGCAGCTCCAGCATCGGCGGGGACACTGAAGCTTTCTTT

v_gene: TRBV29-1
j_gene: TRBJ2-5
d_gene: TRBD1
abundance: -
CDR3aa: CSVGGQQETQYF
CDR3nt: TGCAGCGTTGGGGGACAGCAAGAGACCCAGTACTTC

v_gene: TRBV6-6
j_gene: TRBJ2-2
d_gene: TRBD1
abundance: -
CDR3aa: CASSYTGGSGELFF
CDR3nt: TGTGCCAGCAGTTACACAGGGGGTTCCGGGGAGCTGTTTTTT

v_gene: TRBV7-2
j_gene: TRBJ1-1
d_gene: -
abundance: -
CDR3aa: CASSLTGTTEAFF
CDR3nt: TGTGCCAGCAGCTTAACAGGGACCACTGAAGCTTTCTTT

v_gene: TRBV15
j_gene: TRBJ2-5
d_gene: -
abundance: -
CDR3aa: CATSRDRVGGRETQYF
CDR3nt: TGTGCCACCAGCAGAGATCGGGTGGGAGGTAGGGAGACCCAGTACTTC

v_gene: TRBV2
j_gene: TRBJ1-5
d_gene: TRBD1
abundance: -
CDR3aa: CASSPGTGMGSNQPQHF
CDR3nt: TGTGCCAGCAGTCCCGGGACAGGGATGGGTAGCAATCAGCCCCAGCATTTT

v_gene: TRBV6-5
j_gene: TRBJ1-1
d_gene: -
abundance: medium-sized
CDR3aa: CASSYSKGGNTEAFF
CDR3nt: TGTGCCAGCAGTTACTCGAAAGGGGGGAACACTGAAGCTTTCTTT

v_gene: TRBV18
j_gene: TRBJ1-1
d_gene: -
abundance: -
CDR3aa: CASSPEEANTEAFF
CDR3nt: TGTGCCAGCTCACCTGAGGAAGCCAACACTGAAGCTTTCTTT

v_gene: TRBV6-5
j_gene: TRBJ2-7
d_gene: -
abundance: -
CDR3aa: CASSYGPSGEQYF
CDR3nt: TGTGCCAGCAGTTACGGTCCTTCGGGGGAGCAGTACTTC

v_gene: TRBV5-1
j_gene: TRBJ2-2
d_gene: -
abundance: -
CDR3aa: CASSRIRVGDTGELFF
CDR3nt: TGCGCCAGCAGCCGAATCAGGGTAGGCGACACCGGGGAGCTGTTTTTT

v_gene: TRBV5-6
j_gene: TRBJ1-2
d_gene: -
abundance: -
CDR3aa: CASSLGQGGYGYTF
CDR3nt: TGTGCCAGCAGCTTGGGGCAGGGCGGCTATGGCTACACCTTC

v_gene: TRBV19
j_gene: TRBJ1-5
d_gene: -
abundance: -
CDR3aa: CASSRKSYSNQPQHF
CDR3nt: TGTGCCAGTAGCAGGAAATCCTATAGCAATCAGCCCCAGCATTTT

v_gene: TRBV5-1
j_gene: TRBJ2-7
d_gene: TRBD1
abundance: -
CDR3aa: CASSSRDSYEQYF
CDR3nt: TGCGCCAGCAGCTCCCGGGACAGCTACGAGCAGTACTTC

v_gene: TRBV7-2
j_gene: TRBJ1-3
d_gene: -
abundance: -
CDR3aa: CASSLGHAFGNTIYF
CDR3nt: TGTGCCAGCAGCTTGGGACACGCTTTTGGAAACACCATATATTTT

v_gene: TRBV7-9
j_gene: TRBJ1-2
d_gene: -
abundance: -
CDR3aa: CASSSGDYGYTF
CDR3nt: TGTGCCAGCAGCTCAGGGGACTATGGCTACACCTTC

v_gene: TRBV15
j_gene: TRBJ2-5
d_gene: TRBD2
abundance: -
CDR3aa: CATSRESGGRETQYF
CDR3nt: TGTGCCACCAGCAGAGAGAGCGGGGGGCGAGAGACCCAGTACTTC

v_gene: TRBV10-3
j_gene: TRBJ1-5
d_gene: TRBD1
abundance: -
CDR3aa: CASRATGAPNQPQHF
CDR3nt: TGTGCCTCCCGCGCTACAGGGGCCCCCAATCAGCCCCAGCATTTT

v_gene: TRBV5-1
j_gene: TRBJ1-1
d_gene: -
abundance: -
CDR3aa: CASSFGKGEAFF
CDR3nt: TGCGCCAGCAGCTTTGGAAAGGGAGAGGCTTTCTTT

v_gene: TRBV6-6
j_gene: TRBJ1-4
d_gene: TRBD1
abundance: -
CDR3aa: CASSYVAGGDEKLFF
CDR3nt: TGTGCCAGCAGTTACGTGGCAGGGGGCGATGAAAAACTGTTTTTT

v_gene: TRBV7-9
j_gene: TRBJ1-1
d_gene: -
abundance: -
CDR3aa: CASRRPENTEAFF
CDR3nt: TGTGCCAGCAGGAGGCCGGAGAACACTGAAGCTTTCTTT

v_gene: TRBV10-1
j_gene: TRBJ2-2
d_gene: TRBD2
abundance: -
CDR3aa: CASGGGPSANTGELFF
CDR3nt: TGCGCCAGCGGGGGGGGTCCCAGCGCGAACACCGGGGAGCTGTTTTTT

v_gene: TRBV7-6
j_gene: TRBJ2-7
d_gene: -
abundance: -
CDR3aa: CASSFKDDFYEQYF
CDR3nt: TGTGCCAGCAGCTTCAAGGATGACTTCTACGAGCAGTACTTC

v_gene: TRBV7-2
j_gene: TRBJ2-2
d_gene: -
abundance: -
CDR3aa: CASSSGQTFNTGELFF
CDR3nt: TGTGCCAGCAGCTCCGGACAGACCTTCAACACCGGGGAGCTGTTTTTT

v_gene: TRBV14
j_gene: TRBJ1-1
d_gene: -
abundance: -
CDR3aa: CASSRTDFEAFF
CDR3nt: TGTGCCAGCAGTCGAACAGATTTTGAAGCTTTCTTT

v_gene: TRBV6-1
j_gene: TRBJ1-1
d_gene: TRBD1
abundance: -
CDR3aa: CASSGQGLYTEAFF
CDR3nt: TGTGCCAGCAGTGGACAGGGTTTGTACACTGAAGCTTTCTTT

v_gene: TRBV5-1
j_gene: TRBJ1-1
d_gene: TRBD1
abundance: -
CDR3aa: CASSQDRGRNTEAFF
CDR3nt: TGCGCCAGCAGTCAGGACAGGGGGCGCAACACTGAAGCTTTCTTT

v_gene: TRBV15
j_gene: TRBJ2-5
d_gene: -
abundance: -
CDR3aa: CATSRDNTDRWETQYF
CDR3nt: TGTGCCACCAGCAGAGATAATACAGACAGGTGGGAGACCCAGTACTTC

v_gene: TRBV28
j_gene: TRBJ1-2
d_gene: -
abundance: -
CDR3aa: CASSFSAGGYGYTF
CDR3nt: TGTGCCAGCAGTTTTTCGGCGGGAGGCTATGGCTACACCTTC

v_gene: TRBV13
j_gene: TRBJ2-7
d_gene: TRBD1
abundance: -
CDR3aa: CASSPRTGAPYEQYF
CDR3nt: TGTGCCAGCAGCCCTAGGACAGGAGCCCCCTACGAGCAGTACTTC

v_gene: TRBV5-3
j_gene: TRBJ1-1
d_gene: -
abundance: -
CDR3aa: CALKRRGGSNTEAFF
CDR3nt: TGTGCCCTAAAGCGCCGGGGGGGCTCGAACACTGAAGCTTTCTTT

v_gene: TRBV10-3
j_gene: TRBJ1-1
d_gene: TRBD1
abundance: -
CDR3aa: CAISTGGNTEAFF
CDR3nt: TGTGCCATCAGCACAGGGGGCAACACTGAAGCTTTCTTT

v_gene: TRBV5-1
j_gene: TRBJ2-3
d_gene: -
abundance: -
CDR3aa: CASSLSGLSTDTQYF
CDR3nt: TGCGCCAGCAGCTTGAGCGGACTGAGCACAGATACGCAGTATTTT

v_gene: TRBV11-2
j_gene: TRBJ2-1
d_gene: TRBD1
abundance: -
CDR3aa: CASSSHRGPTPLYNEQFF
CDR3nt: TGTGCCAGCAGCTCCCACAGGGGTCCCACCCCCTTGTACAATGAGCAGTTCTTC

v_gene: TRBV7-2
j_gene: TRBJ1-2
d_gene: TRBD1
abundance: -
CDR3aa: CASSSRDRGRGYTF
CDR3nt: TGTGCCAGCAGCTCGAGGGACAGGGGAAGGGGCTACACCTTC

v_gene: TRBV18
j_gene: TRBJ1-5
d_gene: TRBD1
abundance: -
CDR3aa: CASSPTGSDQPQHF
CDR3nt: TGTGCCAGCTCACCGACAGGGTCCGATCAGCCCCAGCATTTT

v_gene: TRBV29-1
j_gene: TRBJ2-1
d_gene: TRBD2
abundance: -
CDR3aa: CSVEALAGVYNEQFF
CDR3nt: TGCAGCGTTGAGGCATTAGCGGGAGTGTACAATGAGCAGTTCTTC

v_gene: TRBV6-1
j_gene: TRBJ1-2
d_gene: -
abundance: -
CDR3aa: CASSPAVGAYGYTF
CDR3nt: TGTGCCAGCAGCCCCGCGGTAGGCGCTTATGGCTACACCTTC

v_gene: TRBV5-5
j_gene: TRBJ2-7
d_gene: TRBD1
abundance: -
CDR3aa: CASSLEGQGREQYF
CDR3nt: TGTGCCAGCAGCTTGGAGGGACAGGGAAGGGAGCAGTACTTC

v_gene: TRBV4-1
j_gene: TRBJ2-5
d_gene: TRBD2
abundance: -
CDR3aa: CASRQGLAAETQYF
CDR3nt: TGCGCCAGCAGACAAGGACTAGCAGCAGAGACCCAGTACTTC

v_gene: TRBV6-5
j_gene: TRBJ1-4
d_gene: -
abundance: -
CDR3aa: CASSSELSEKLFF
CDR3nt: TGTGCCAGCAGTTCCGAACTGAGTGAAAAACTGTTTTTT

v_gene: TRBV5-1
j_gene: TRBJ1-2
d_gene: -
abundance: -
CDR3aa: CASSLDGTRYGYTF
CDR3nt: TGCGCCAGCAGCTTGGACGGGACTCGCTATGGCTACACCTTC